These 8 T cell receptor beta chains were sequenced from one sample in a study of T-cell memory formation after mild COVID-19. TCRdb called the 5' RACE reads again in MiXCR, with one record for every CDR3 protein. This table holds approximately 500,000 distinct CDR3 sequences, about 23% found once. Source material: PBMCs or a T cell subset sorted from them (not recorded which). The receptors derive from an adult woman who had mild COVID-19 (a few samples of this study predate the infection). Cell type and time point are not known.

The V gene is TRBV7-2, the J gene TRBJ2-3; D gene unclear. Germline V gene sequence: CDR1 SGHTA, CDR2 FQGNSA. The ends were cut back, 2 bases at V and 4 bases at J, with 13 bases in the middle. This CDR3 is 15 amino acids long. The CDR3 loop reads CASSLLEPRSDTQYF. In DNA form, the CDR3 reads TGTGCCAGCAGCTTACTGGAGCCTAGATCAGATACGCAGTATTTT.

This clonotype showed up just a few times. This chain joins TRBV5-4 and TRBJ2-5, with 7 bases aligning to TRBD2. Looked up from germline, CDR1 is SGHNT and CDR2 is YYREEE (reference sequence). CDR3 length: 16 amino acids. J gave up 2 bases and V 0 bases, and 7 bases lay outside the gene matches. This CDR3 is CASSLDPSGTQETQYF. Written as DNA, the CDR3 is TGTGCCAGCAGCTTGGATCCTAGCGGAACTCAAGAGACCCAGTACTTC.

This chain uses TRBV7-3 with TRBJ2-3, with D tentatively TRBD1 or TRBD2 (6 bases each). Trimming left V 4 bases short and J 5 bases short, with 10 bases between. The length of the CDR3 is 13 residues. Germline lookup yields CDR1 SGHTA and CDR2 FQGTGA. The CDR3 sequence is CASSWGAKDTQYF. CDR3 nucleotides: TGTGCCAGCAGCTGGGGGGCCAAAGATACGCAGTATTTT. Using reference TRBV7-3 and TRBJ2-3 for the parts outside the CDR3, the full variable domain is GAGVSQTPSNKVTEKGKYVELRCDPISGHTALYWYRQSLGQGPEFLIYFQGTGAADDSGLPNDRFFAVRPEGSVSTLKIQRTERGDSAVYLCASSWGAKDTQYFGPGTRLTVL.

This clonotype has just a few counts. The chain links TRBV11-2 to TRBJ2-2; D gene uncertain. The V and J ends lost 0 bases and 6 bases respectively, with 5 bases between them. Germline V gene lookup returns CDR1 SGHAT and CDR2 FQNNGV. This CDR3 comprises 13 residues. This chain's CDR3 is CASSLEPPGELFF. The CDR3 bases are TGTGCCAGCAGCTTAGAACCCCCCGGGGAGCTGTTTTTT.

The chain uses TRBV20-1 and TRBJ2-1; weak D call: TRBD2 (6 bases). The germline V and J ends were trimmed by 2 bases and 6 bases, with 20 bases remaining between them. Germline values: CDR1 DFQATT, CDR2 SNEGSKA (reference sequence). The CDR3 contains 16 residues. The DNA for the CDR3 is TGCAGTGCTAGACCGGAACCCGCGGGGTTGAGCAATGAGCAGTTCTTC. Amino acid sequence: CSARPEPAGLSNEQFF.

The rearrangement joins TRBV19 to TRBJ2-7; possible D gene TRBD1, 6 bases. The V and J ends lost 5 bases and 3 bases respectively, with 14 bases between them. The germline CDR1 and CDR2 sequences are LNHDA and SQIVND (reference sequence). The CDR3 is made up of 14 amino acids. The CDR3 is CASSANRDIYEQYF. The CDR3 DNA reads as TGTGCCAGTAGTGCAAACCGGGACATCTACGAGCAGTACTTC.

The chain carries TRBV5-1 and TRBJ2-5; the D gene is possibly TRBD2 (6 bases). Looked up from germline, CDR1 is SGHRS and CDR2 is YFSETQ. This CDR3 region has 16 residues. V lost 4 bases and J 5 bases, leaving 21 bases between the germline ends. The CDR3 loop is CASSPGLASSGETQYF. CDR3 nucleotide sequence: TGCGCCAGCAGCCCCGGGCTAGCGTCCTCCGGGGAGACCCAGTACTTC.

V is TRBV7-9 and J is TRBJ1-1, with 7 bases aligning to TRBD1. V lost 5 bases and J lost 6; bases outside the gene matches: 3. Per germline, CDR1 SEHNR and CDR2 FQNEAQ (reference sequence). This CDR3 is 12 amino acids long. CDR3 protein: CASSPQGAEAFF. CDR3 sequence (DNA): TGTGCCAGCAGCCCGCAGGGGGCTGAAGCTTTCTTT.